This T cell receptor (beta chain) came from a study of early T cells in non-severe SARS-CoV-2 infection. As for the study in general: RNA in bulk from unsorted whole blood was sequenced, and chains were unpaired. Study findings and constraints: Matching with VDJdb favored anti-spike CD8 responses (missing private and CD4 specificities).

Germline lookup yields CDR1 SNHLY and CDR2 FYNNEI. Germline trimming cut 5 bases from V and 1 base from J; bases unmatched to any gene: 0. This CDR3 region has 14 residues. cDNA molecules, individually, were tagged with unique molecular identifiers. TCRdb re-analysed the 5' RACE reads in MiXCR, keeping a single row per CDR3 protein. This sample has roughly 120,000 distinct CDR3 sequences, with about 16% found just once. This clonotype was detected a few times. Its antigen is still unknown. The sequenced sample was whole blood. The chain has TRBV2 and TRBJ2-3, with 10 bases that match TRBD2. This sequence originates from an adult who was a healthcare worker with PCR-confirmed SARS-CoV-2 infection or an uninfected control (not recorded which). The CDR3 here is CASSTSGGTDTQYF. Here the CDR3 DNA reads TGTGCCAGCAGTACTAGCGGGGGCACAGATACGCAGTATTTT. The variable domain in full, with the rest retrieved from reference TRBV2 and TRBJ2-3, is EPEVTQTPSHQVTQMGQEVILRCVPISNHLYFYWYRQILGQKVEFLVSFYNNEISEKSEIFDDQFSVERPDGSNFTLKIRSTKLEDSAMYFCASSTSGGTDTQYFGPGTRLTVL.